What follows are 9 T cell receptor beta chains derived from one specimen sequenced in a study of siplizumab effects on memory and regulatory T cells. Sequencing was performed with immunoSEQ multiplex PCR; in TCRdb, only in-frame clones are kept and a portion is missing. The data hold approximately 94,000 clones, with approximately 97% observed a single time. The sequenced sample consisted of naive CD4+ T cells sorted from blood. The receptor source for this set is a human donor in good health.

This clone occurred once. This chain joins TRBV30 and TRBJ1-6, with 7 bases identical to TRBD1. CDR1 is GTSNPN and CDR2 is SVGIG in the germline V gene (reference sequence). The CDR3 is 13 amino acids. Trimming at V came to 8 bases and at J to 7 bases, leaving 8 bases not matched to a gene. Here the CDR3 DNA reads TGTGCCCGCTCCGGGACAGAGAATTCACCCCTCCACTTT. Protein: CARSGTENSPLHF.

V and J are TRBV27 and TRBJ1-2; tentative D call: TRBD1 (6 bases). The CDR3 runs to 14 residues. Germline V lookup: CDR1 MNHEY, CDR2 SMNVEV (reference sequence). The V end lost 5 bases, the J end lost 8 bases, and 18 bases lay between the germline ends. The CDR3 reads CASSARTATSGYTF. The CDR3 nucleotides read TGTGCCAGCAGTGCAAGGACAGCCACCTCCGGCTACACCTTC.

The V and J genes are TRBV4-1 and TRBJ1-4; D call uncertain. The germline CDR1 and CDR2 sequences are MGHRA and YSYEKL. The CDR3 spans 15 residues. The V gene lost 1 base and the J gene lost 8 bases, with 14 bases spanning the gap. The CDR3 sequence: CASSQGYASGEKLFF. CDR3 sequence (DNA): TGCGCCAGCAGCCAAGGGTACGCCTCTGGGGAAAAACTGTTTTTT.

The rearrangement links TRBV5-1 to TRBJ2-1; D possibly corresponds to TRBD2 (6 bases). The CDR3 is made up of 15 amino acids. V was shortened by 4 bases and J by 3 bases, with 14 bases between the two germline ends. CDR1 is SGHRS, CDR2 YFSETQ, per germline. The DNA for the CDR3 is TGCGCCAGCAGCACCAATAGCGGCCACTACAATGAGCAGTTCTTC. The encoded protein is CASSTNSGHYNEQFF.

This clone was seen once. The chain is built from TRBV6-5 and TRBJ1-1, with D hard to call. The CDR3 covers 13 residues. The germline gives CDR1 MNHEY, CDR2 SVGAGI. Trimming shortened V by 6 bases and J by 6 bases, and 14 bases separated the two germline ends. The CDR3 is CASSRDMSPEAFF. The CDR3 DNA reads as TGTGCCAGCAGCCGCGATATGTCCCCTGAAGCTTTCTTT.

The chain links TRBV11-3 to TRBJ2-4; the match to TRBD2 covers 9 bases. Germline CDR1 reads SGHNT; CDR2 reads YENEEA. The CDR3 is made up of 14 amino acids. V lost 2 bases to trimming and J lost 7 bases; unmatched junction nucleotides: 3. This CDR3 reads CASSLNAGGNIQYF. In nucleotides, the CDR3 is TGTGCCAGCAGCTTAAATGCGGGGGGGAACATTCAGTACTTC.

V usage is TRBV2 and J usage is TRBJ2-5; 8 nucleotides align to TRBD2. The CDR3 consists of 16 residues. The J segment lost 2 bases and the V segment lost 4 bases, leaving 9 bases of the junction unmatched. Germline V gene sequence: CDR1 SNHLY, CDR2 FYNNEI. CDR3 in amino acids: CASSGQGAGAQETQYF. In DNA form, the CDR3 reads TGTGCCAGCAGTGGCCAGGGAGCGGGGGCACAAGAGACCCAGTACTTC.

The chain links TRBV4-1 to TRBJ2-5; 11 bases are shared with TRBD2. The V gene's germline CDR1 is MGHRA and CDR2 YSYEKL. V lost 0 bases, J lost 4 bases, and 4 bases stayed unmatched. The CDR3 length is 16 residues. CDR3 sequence reads: CASSQDLGTSGETQYF. In DNA form, the CDR3 reads TGCGCCAGCAGCCAAGATCTCGGGACTAGCGGAGAGACCCAGTACTTC.

V usage is TRBV5-1 and J usage is TRBJ1-1; TRBD1 agrees at 7 bases. The germline CDR1 and CDR2 sequences are SGHRS and YFSETQ. CDR3 length equals 13 residues. V lost 6 bases and J lost 4; bases outside the gene matches: 6. The CDR3 region is CASTDRVGTEAFF. In DNA, the CDR3 is TGCGCCAGCACTGACAGGGTCGGCACTGAAGCTTTCTTT.